Following are 31 T cell receptor beta chains from one sample sequenced in a study of shared clonotypes between healthy human individuals. CD45RO-negative cells were positively selected for CCR7, leaving out terminally differentiated effector memory CD45RA+ cells. This table comes from immunoSEQ multiplex PCR, and its TCRdb copy is limited to in-frame clones, with some not included. The sample yields some 2,100,000 clones, roughly 91% seen once. The material sequenced was naive CD8+ T cells from PBMCs. The receptor source for this set is a man between 18 and 35 years old in good health. Some clones in this sample may be carry-over from other donors' samples.

The J gene is TRBJ2-7, the V gene TRBV19; 11 bases fit TRBD2. The CDR3 is 17 residues long. The germline V gene has CDR1 LNHDA and CDR2 SQIVND (reference sequence). The V and J ends lost 3 bases and 2 bases, in that order; junction bases with no gene match: 9. CDR3 protein: CASSIGSGLAVPYEQYF. The DNA of the CDR3 is TGTGCCAGTAGTATTGGATCGGGACTAGCGGTCCCCTACGAGCAGTACTTC. The complete variable domain, with remaining parts taken from reference TRBV19 and TRBJ2-7, reads DGGITQSPKYLFRKEGQNVTLSCEQNLNHDAMYWYRQDPGQGLRLIYYSQIVNDFQKGDIAEGYSVSREKKESFPLTVTSAQKNPTAFYLCASSIGSGLAVPYEQYFGPGTRLTVT.

The V and J genes are TRBV5-4 and TRBJ2-1; D perhaps matches TRBD1 (5 bases). Germline V gene data show CDR1 as SGHNT and CDR2 as YYREEE (reference sequence). Trimming shortened V by 1 base and J by 6 bases, and 14 bases separated the two germline ends. The CDR3 extends over 15 amino acids. The CDR3 here is CASSLRQGWGNEQFF. CDR3 sequence (DNA): TGTGCCAGCAGCTTGCGCCAGGGTTGGGGCAATGAGCAGTTCTTC. Complete variable domain (other parts from reference TRBV5-4 and TRBJ2-1): ETGVTQSPTHLIKTRGQQVTLRCSSQSGHNTVSWYQQALGQGPQFIFQYYREEENGRGNFPPRFSGLQFPNYSSELNVNALELDDSALYLCASSLRQGWGNEQFFGPGTRLTVL.

As DNA, the CDR3 is TGCGCCAGCAGCTCTGGACTAGCGGGAGGGAGGAATGAGCAGTTCTTC. Translated, it gives CASSSGLAGGRNEQFF. The chain combines TRBV5-1 with TRBJ2-1; the match to TRBD2 covers 15 bases. This CDR3 comprises 16 residues. Germline values: CDR1 SGHRS, CDR2 YFSETQ. J gave up 7 bases and V 3 bases, and 5 bases lay outside the gene matches.

In this sample, this clone turned up once. V and J are TRBV7-9 and TRBJ1-4, with 7 bases lining up with TRBD1. Germline V gene lookup returns CDR1 SEHNR and CDR2 FQNEAQ (reference sequence). The CDR3 runs 15 residues. With V trimmed by 5 bases and J by 5 bases, 8 bases remained unmatched. Here the CDR3 reads CASSHRDSSNEKLFF. In DNA form, the CDR3 reads TGTGCCAGCAGCCATCGGGACAGTTCCAATGAAAAACTGTTTTTT.

About this clone: The same CDR3 is also encoded by other DNA sequences in this sample. The chain combines TRBV9 with TRBJ1-1; D gene uncertain. The CDR3 covers 13 residues. Per the germline V gene, CDR1 is SGDLS and CDR2 is YYNGEE. V gave up 2 bases and J gave up 5 bases, with 10 bases separating them. CDR3 DNA sequence: TGTGCCAGCAGCGTGGGCGGCGCTACTGAAGCTTTCTTT. It specifies CASSVGGATEAFF.

This clone came up a few times. CDR3 sequence (DNA): TGTGCCAGCAGCTTAAAACCGACAGGGGAGCGACTGAACACTGAAGCTTTCTTT. This translates into CASSLKPTGERLNTEAFF. The rearrangement links TRBV7-9 to TRBJ1-1; TRBD1 matches at 8 bases. CDR3 length: 18 amino acids. V trimming: 2 bases; J trimming: 0 bases; junction bases outside the gene matches: 11. Germline CDR1 and CDR2: SEHNR and FQNEAQ (reference sequence). The full variable domain, completed using reference TRBV7-9 and TRBJ1-1, is DTGVSQNPRHKITKRGQNVTFRCDPISEHNRLYWYRQTLGQGPEFLTYFQNEAQLEKSRLLSDRFSAERPKGSFSTLEIQRTEQGDSAMYLCASSLKPTGERLNTEAFFGQGTRLTVV.

The V and J genes are TRBV27 and TRBJ2-2; 9 bases are shared with TRBD1. The CDR3 spans 15 residues. Germline assignment: CDR1 MNHEY and CDR2 SMNVEV (reference sequence). V shed 5 bases, J shed 8 bases, and the junction held 9 bases outside the gene matches. CDR3 residues: CASSPLDRGWGELFF. DNA of the CDR3: TGTGCCAGCAGTCCCCTAGACAGGGGGTGGGGGGAGCTGTTTTTT.

For this clone: Other DNA sequences within the sample encode an identical CDR3. V usage is TRBV7-9 and J usage is TRBJ2-1, with D unclear. Germline V CDR1 and CDR2: SEHNR, FQNEAQ (reference sequence). V shed 1 base and J shed 7 bases, with 8 bases lying between them. The CDR3 totals 13 residues. The CDR3 here is CASSLGGHNEQFF. CDR3 nucleotides: TGTGCCAGCAGCTTAGGTGGCCATAATGAGCAGTTCTTC. The variable domain in full, with the rest retrieved from reference TRBV7-9 and TRBJ2-1, is DTGVSQNPRHKITKRGQNVTFRCDPISEHNRLYWYRQTLGQGPEFLTYFQNEAQLEKSRLLSDRFSAERPKGSFSTLEIQRTEQGDSAMYLCASSLGGHNEQFFGPGTRLTVL.

This clone was counted once. The chain carries TRBV15 and TRBJ2-7; 8 nucleotides align to TRBD2. CDR3 length: 13 residues. Per the germline V gene, CDR1 is LNHNV and CDR2 is YYDKDF (reference sequence). Unmatched junction bases numbered 4, after V lost 3 bases and J lost 6 bases. CDR3 bases: TGTGCCACCAGCAGTAGCGGGAAGGGCGAGCAGTACTTC. Protein: CATSSSGKGEQYF. The full variable domain, its missing parts supplied by reference TRBV15 and TRBJ2-7, is DAMVIQNPRYQVTQFGKPVTLSCSQTLNHNVMYWYQQKSSQAPKLLFHYYDKDFNNEADTPDNFQSRRPNTSFCFLDIRSPGLGDTAMYLCATSSSGKGEQYFGPGTRLTVT.

The chain links TRBV4-2 to TRBJ2-3; maybe TRBD2 (5 bases). The CDR3 runs 16 residues. Trimming removed 0 bases at V and 8 bases at J, with 18 bases between. Looked up from germline, CDR1 is LGHNA and CDR2 is YNFKEQ. The CDR3 is CASSQDPATARGTQYF. The CDR3 coding sequence is TGTGCCAGCAGCCAAGACCCGGCTACCGCTCGGGGTACGCAGTATTTT.

V is TRBV19 and J is TRBJ2-7, with D uncertain. The germline V gene encodes CDR1 LNHDA and CDR2 SQIVND (reference sequence). V shed 10 bases and J shed 3 bases, with 25 bases lying between them. The CDR3 consists of 16 residues. CDR3 bases: TGTGCCACCTTAGGAGTTGGCAGCAACCACTTCTACGAGCAGTACTTC. Encoded protein: CATLGVGSNHFYEQYF.

V gene TRBV6-4 combines with J gene TRBJ1-5, with a tentative D call TRBD1 (6 bases). V shed 11 bases and J shed 0 bases, with 14 bases lying between them. This CDR3 contains 14 residues. Germline V gives CDR1 MRHNA, CDR2 SNTAGT. The CDR3 nucleotides are TGTGCCGCGGAGGGGGGGGATAGCAATCAGCCCCAGCATTTT. Translation: CAAEGGDSNQPQHF.

The gene calls are TRBV7-9 and TRBJ2-1; D unresolved. Germline loops: CDR1 SEHNR, CDR2 FQNEAQ (reference sequence). There are 17 residues in the CDR3. Trimming took off 1 base at V and 0 bases at J, with 13 bases between the two ends. In nucleotides, the CDR3 is TGTGCCAGCAGCTTAGACTCTTCAAGGAGCTCCTACAATGAGCAGTTCTTC. Its protein product is CASSLDSSRSSYNEQFF.

This sequence joins TRBV6-5 and TRBJ2-1; TRBD2 might be the D (5 bases). Per germline, CDR1 MNHEY and CDR2 SVGAGI. The CDR3 is made up of 14 amino acids. With 0 bases removed from V and 7 bases from J, the gap between germline ends came to 10 bases. This CDR3 reads CASSYSKTGNEQFF. The CDR3 DNA reads TGTGCCAGCAGTTACTCCAAAACGGGAAATGAGCAGTTCTTC.

The V and J genes are TRBV20-1 and TRBJ2-7; D unresolved. From germline, CDR1 is DFQATT and CDR2 SNEGSKA (reference sequence). Deletions cut 6 bases from V and 6 bases from J, with 12 bases between. The CDR3 spans 11 residues. In nucleotides, the CDR3 is TGCAGTGCCCCACTCGGCCGCGAGCAGTACTTC. As protein: CSAPLGREQYF.

CDR3 bases: TGTGCCAGCAGTTCCCCGTTGGCTAGCGGGGGTGACAATGAGCAGTTCTTC. It specifies CASSSPLASGGDNEQFF. The chain uses TRBV28 and TRBJ2-1; 10 bases map to TRBD2. With 4 bases clipped from V and 5 bases from J, the junction kept 11 bases outside the gene matches. Germline V CDR1 and CDR2: MDHEN, SYDVKM. The CDR3 totals 17 residues.

The J gene is TRBJ2-2, the V gene TRBV4-1; 10 nucleotides match TRBD2. CDR1 and CDR2 (germline): MGHRA, YSYEKL. CDR3 size: 18 residues. The J segment lost 6 bases and the V segment lost 1 base, leaving 11 bases of the junction unmatched. This CDR3 reads CASSQVPVLAGVPGELFF. The CDR3 region has the DNA TGCGCCAGCAGCCAAGTCCCAGTTCTAGCGGGAGTCCCCGGGGAGCTGTTTTTT.

CDR3 DNA sequence: TGTGCCAGCAGCCCAAGGAACCAAGAGACCCAGTACTTC. Residues: CASSPRNQETQYF. V usage is TRBV27 and J usage is TRBJ2-5, with D uncertain. V was cut by 6 bases and J by 0 bases, with 8 bases left in between. CDR1 and CDR2 from the germline V gene are MNHEY and SMNVEV (reference sequence). This CDR3 region has 13 residues.

V and J are TRBV2 and TRBJ2-6, with 12 bases that match TRBD1. The V and J ends lost 7 bases and 2 bases, in that order; junction bases with no gene match: 12. From germline, CDR1 is SNHLY and CDR2 FYNNEI. The CDR3 extends over 19 amino acids. The CDR3 sequence is CASNSPGQGAITGANVLTF. The CDR3 nucleotides are TGTGCCAGCAACTCTCCGGGACAGGGGGCGATAACTGGGGCCAACGTCCTGACTTTC.

V usage is TRBV2 and J usage is TRBJ1-1; 7 positions agree with TRBD1. In germline, CDR1 is SNHLY, CDR2 FYNNEI. V lost 4 bases and J lost 0; bases outside the gene matches: 2. This CDR3 contains 14 residues. CDR3 sequence: CASSGQGMNTEAFF. The CDR3 DNA follows: TGTGCCAGCAGTGGACAGGGTATGAACACTGAAGCTTTCTTT. The complete variable domain, with remaining parts taken from reference TRBV2 and TRBJ1-1, reads EPEVTQTPSHQVTQMGQEVILRCVPISNHLYFYWYRQILGQKVEFLVSFYNNEISEKSEIFDDQFSVERPDGSNFTLKIRSTKLEDSAMYFCASSGQGMNTEAFFGQGTRLTVV.

The chain joins TRBV6-6 to TRBJ1-1; D is unclear. V was trimmed by 2 bases and J by 4 bases, leaving 11 bases between them. This CDR3 comprises 14 residues. The germline gives CDR1 MNHNY, CDR2 SVGAGI (reference sequence). The CDR3 region has the DNA TGTGCCAGCAGTTACCATCAGGCCGCCACTGAAGCTTTCTTT. It yields the protein CASSYHQAATEAFF.

This chain links TRBV7-9 with TRBJ2-5, with a weak D call TRBD1 (6 bases). The CDR3 spans 15 residues. V was trimmed by 4 bases and J by 3 bases, leaving 15 bases between them. In germline, CDR1 is SEHNR, CDR2 FQNEAQ (reference sequence). This CDR3 reads CASSSGRQAEETQYF. The CDR3 region has the DNA TGTGCCAGCAGCTCGGGACGACAGGCTGAAGAGACCCAGTACTTC.

The genes are TRBV4-3 and TRBJ1-3; D remains ambiguous. Trimming shortened V by 3 bases and J by 6 bases, and 12 bases separated the two germline ends. Germline V gene lookup returns CDR1 LGHNA and CDR2 YSLEER. The length of the CDR3 is 14 residues. CDR3 amino acids: CASSQDWAQNTIYF. The CDR3 DNA is TGCGCCAGCAGCCAGGACTGGGCCCAAAACACCATATATTTT.

The V gene is TRBV2, the J gene TRBJ2-3; possibly TRBD1 for D (5 bases). Per the germline V gene, CDR1 is SNHLY and CDR2 is FYNNEI. The CDR3 runs to 14 residues. The V end was cut by 4 bases, the J end by 2 bases, with 10 bases between. The CDR3 protein is CASSVAGPTDTQYF. CDR3 coding DNA: TGTGCCAGCAGTGTTGCAGGGCCCACAGATACGCAGTATTTT.

The J gene is TRBJ2-7, the V gene TRBV5-8; no reliable D call. V lost 4 bases, J lost 5 bases, and 19 bases lay in between. The CDR3 has 15 residues. Germline-derived CDR1 and CDR2 are SGHTS and YDEGEE. The CDR3 is CASSGRMEQANEQYF. The DNA for the CDR3 is TGTGCCAGCAGCGGTAGGATGGAGCAGGCTAACGAGCAGTACTTC.

The CDR3 region has the DNA TGTGCCAGCAGCTTAGTAGCGGGAGGGCCCTTCTACGAGCAGTACTTC. The encoded protein is CASSLVAGGPFYEQYF. This chain joins TRBV7-2 and TRBJ2-7; TRBD2 matches at 11 bases. Looked up from germline, CDR1 is SGHTA and CDR2 is FQGNSA. This CDR3 has 16 residues. Trimming removed 1 base from V and 3 bases from J; junction bases left unmatched: 5.

The chain uses TRBV9 and TRBJ2-7; the D gene is possibly TRBD2 (6 bases). Germline-derived CDR1 and CDR2 are SGDLS and YYNGEE. The CDR3 length is 15 residues. V was shortened by 3 bases and J by 1 base, with 14 bases between the two germline ends. The CDR3 DNA sequence: TGTGCCAGCAGCGCCGGCGGGACGGCATCCTACGAGCAGTACTTC. Translating gives CASSAGGTASYEQYF.

The rearrangement joins TRBV7-9 to TRBJ2-4; 7 nucleotides match TRBD2. Per germline, CDR1 SEHNR and CDR2 FQNEAQ (reference sequence). After removal of 11 bases from V and 6 bases from J, the junction contained 10 bases not matched to a gene. This CDR3 contains 13 residues. CDR3 loop: CAHDRPGGNIQYF. CDR3 nucleotide sequence: TGTGCCCATGATCGGCCGGGGGGAAACATTCAGTACTTC.

The chain employs TRBV30 and TRBJ2-7; 8 nucleotides agree with TRBD2. CDR1 is GTSNPN, CDR2 SVGIG, per germline (reference sequence). V lost 2 bases to trimming and J lost 2 bases; unmatched junction nucleotides: 5. There are 14 residues in the CDR3. The DNA of the CDR3 is TGTGCCTGGAGTCAAGCGGGAGACCCCTACGAGCAGTACTTC. It codes for CAWSQAGDPYEQYF.

The chain couples TRBV7-9 to TRBJ2-5; 12 nucleotides align to TRBD2. The CDR3 runs to 19 residues. Germline CDR1 is SEHNR and CDR2 is FQNEAQ (reference sequence). V gave up 6 bases and J gave up 2 bases; unmatched junction bases: 16. Here the CDR3 DNA reads TGTGCCAGCAGTTCAACCCTGGGGCTAGCGGGAGGGTGGCAAGAGACCCAGTACTTC. Its translation: CASSSTLGLAGGWQETQYF.

The rearrangement links TRBV7-6 to TRBJ2-6, with D possibly matching TRBD2 (5 bases). The CDR3 is 17 amino acids. The germline CDR1 and CDR2 sequences are SGHVS and FNYEAQ. V lost 0 bases, J lost 0 bases, and 9 bases lay in between. The CDR3 sequence: CASSLARVISGANVLTF. CDR3 in DNA: TGTGCCAGCAGCTTAGCGCGGGTGATCTCTGGGGCCAACGTCCTGACTTTC.